Below are 31 T cell receptor beta chains sequenced from a single sample in a study of PD-1 blockade in classical Hodgkin lymphoma. Produced via immunoSEQ multiplex PCR; TCRdb's table is partial and in-frame only. The sample carries about 90,000 clones, about 88% recorded once. Relapse was seen in all patients after autologous stem cell transplantation, and brentuximab vedotin exposure was variable. The specimen comprised peripheral blood mononuclear cells (PBMCs), sampled before the second cycle of nivolumab. The source is a human donor with classical Hodgkin lymphoma.

V gene TRBV28 combines with J gene TRBJ2-2; D is uncertain. V lost 2 bases and J lost 3, with 13 bases in between. The germline gives CDR1 MDHEN, CDR2 SYDVKM. The CDR3 consists of 16 residues. The CDR3 bases are TGTGCCAGCAGTTTAAGTCTAGTCGGTTACACCGGGGAGCTGTTTTTT. Amino acids: CASSLSLVGYTGELFF.

The chain joins TRBV5-1 to TRBJ2-5; D is uncertain. This CDR3 region has 15 residues. The V gene's germline CDR1 is SGHRS and CDR2 YFSETQ. The V gene lost 0 bases and the J gene lost 1 base, with 10 bases spanning the gap. CDR3 sequence: CASSLERHGQETQYF. DNA of the CDR3: TGCGCCAGCAGCTTGGAGAGGCACGGCCAAGAGACCCAGTACTTC.

The chain is built from TRBV9 and TRBJ2-3; D gene uncertain. This CDR3 spans 17 amino acids. From germline, CDR1 is SGDLS and CDR2 YYNGEE. The germline V and J ends were trimmed by 3 bases and 0 bases, with 17 bases remaining between them. Here the CDR3 reads CASSALNQGSSTDTQYF. The CDR3 DNA sequence: TGTGCCAGCAGCGCACTGAACCAAGGCTCTAGCACAGATACGCAGTATTTT.

The chain uses TRBV15 and TRBJ1-2, with D perhaps matching TRBD1 (5 bases). V lost 0 bases to trimming and J lost 2 bases, with 10 bases between them. The CDR3 runs 15 residues. The germline V gene encodes CDR1 LNHNV and CDR2 YYDKDF (reference sequence). The CDR3 DNA reads as TGTGCCACCAGCAGAGATCGTGAGGGGAACTATGGCTACACCTTC. Its protein product is CATSRDREGNYGYTF. The full variable domain, in which reference TRBV15 and TRBJ1-2 provide the parts outside the CDR3, is DAMVIQNPRYQVTQFGKPVTLSCSQTLNHNVMYWYQQKSSQAPKLLFHYYDKDFNNEADTPDNFQSRRPNTSFCFLDIRSPGLGDTAMYLCATSRDREGNYGYTFGSGTRLTVV.

V is TRBV5-6 and J is TRBJ1-1; a possible D gene is TRBD1 (6 bases). Trimming pared 2 bases from V and 0 bases from J, leaving 11 bases between. The germline V gene has CDR1 SGHDT and CDR2 YYEEEE. The CDR3 contains 15 residues. CDR3 residues: CASSFLGQMNTEAFF. CDR3 in DNA: TGTGCCAGCAGCTTCTTAGGACAGATGAACACTGAAGCTTTCTTT.

This chain uses TRBV27 with TRBJ2-7; D gene unclear. The CDR3 runs to 13 residues. Between the trimmed V and J ends, which lost 6 bases and 1 base, there was a span of 10 bases. CDR1 and CDR2 (germline): MNHEY, SMNVEV (reference sequence). As DNA, the CDR3 is TGTGCCAGCAGAATGACCGGATCCTACGAGCAGTACTTC. This gives the protein CASRMTGSYEQYF.

The chain is built from TRBV6-6 and TRBJ2-5; D is uncertain. The length of the CDR3 is 13 residues. Germline V gene lookup returns CDR1 MNHNY and CDR2 SVGAGI (reference sequence). Trimming removed 1 base from V and 4 bases from J, with 7 bases in between. Written as DNA, the CDR3 is TGTGCCAGCAGTTACTATCCATTAGAGACCCAGTACTTC. This translates into CASSYYPLETQYF.

V is TRBV5-1 and J is TRBJ1-2; D not resolved. The V end lost 1 base, the J end lost 4 bases, and 11 bases lay between the germline ends. The CDR3 has 14 amino acids. Germline lookup yields CDR1 SGHRS and CDR2 YFSETQ. CDR3 protein: CASSLSNPFYGYTF. DNA of the CDR3: TGCGCCAGCAGCTTGAGCAATCCGTTCTATGGCTACACCTTC.

The rearrangement joins TRBV7-3 to TRBJ1-2, with TRBD1 identical over 8 bases. This CDR3 comprises 13 residues. The junction had 6 bases not matched to a gene; V was cut back by 4 bases and J by 8 bases. Germline-derived CDR1 and CDR2 are SGHTA and FQGTGA. The CDR3 DNA reads TGTGCCAGCAGCTCCGGACAGGGTAAAGGCTACACCTTC. Its translation: CASSSGQGKGYTF.

The chain uses TRBV27 and TRBJ1-2; possibly TRBD1 for D (5 bases). In germline, CDR1 is MNHEY, CDR2 SMNVEV (reference sequence). This CDR3 has 12 amino acids. V lost 6 bases to trimming and J lost 7 bases, with 12 bases between them. CDR3 DNA: TGTGCCAGCAGCATGGGGGGTTTTGGCTACACCTTC. Residues: CASSMGGFGYTF.

The V and J genes are TRBV7-2 and TRBJ1-5; D is uncertain. Germline V CDR1 and CDR2: SGHTA, FQGNSA. The CDR3 spans 14 residues. Trimming shortened V by 3 bases and J by 6 bases, and 12 bases separated the two germline ends. The CDR3 here is CASSFHKWSQPQHF. The DNA of the CDR3 is TGTGCCAGCAGCTTCCACAAGTGGAGTCAGCCCCAGCATTTT.

The rearrangement uses TRBV5-1 and TRBJ2-5, with 8 positions matching TRBD1. V lost 4 bases and J lost 0; bases outside the gene matches: 5. Looked up from germline, CDR1 is SGHRS and CDR2 is YFSETQ. This CDR3 has 15 amino acids. As DNA, the CDR3 is TGCGCCAGCAGCCCTAGGACAGGGAACCAAGAGACCCAGTACTTC. This translates into CASSPRTGNQETQYF.

The chain employs TRBV28 and TRBJ2-7; possible D gene TRBD1, 5 bases. V was trimmed by 7 bases and J by 2 bases, leaving 21 bases between them. From germline, CDR1 is MDHEN and CDR2 SYDVKM. The CDR3 length is 16 residues. Here the CDR3 DNA reads TGTGCCAGCACCCCCCCTGGGGTACAGGCCGCCTACGAGCAGTACTTC. Translating gives CASTPPGVQAAYEQYF.

This chain uses TRBV4-1 with TRBJ2-5; no definite D call. V was pared by 0 bases and J by 6 bases, with 11 bases between. From germline, CDR1 is MGHRA and CDR2 YSYEKL. The CDR3 totals 14 residues. Here the CDR3 DNA reads TGCGCCAGCAGCCAAGAGGGTGGGGAAAAGACCCAGTACTTC. Its protein product is CASSQEGGEKTQYF.

The table lists this clone with a count of one. The chain has TRBV6-5 and TRBJ1-1; D is possibly TRBD1 (6 bases). The V gene's germline CDR1 is MNHEY and CDR2 SVGAGI. CDR3 size: 13 residues. Trimming took off 7 bases at V and 5 bases at J, with 14 bases between the two ends. The CDR3 coding sequence is TGTGCCAGCACGCAGGGGCGTTGGACTGAAGCTTTCTTT. Its translation is CASTQGRWTEAFF.

In this sample, this clone turned up a few times. V gene TRBV6-5 combines with J gene TRBJ1-1, with 7 positions matching TRBD1. Looked up from germline, CDR1 is MNHEY and CDR2 is SVGAGI. After removal of 5 bases from V and 7 bases from J, the junction contained 7 bases not matched to a gene. The CDR3 totals 13 residues. In DNA form, the CDR3 reads TGTGCCAGCAGTGCGATCCGGGACAGTGAAGCTTTCTTT. Protein product: CASSAIRDSEAFF.

The chain combines TRBV27 with TRBJ2-1; D is possibly TRBD2 (6 bases). Looked up from germline, CDR1 is MNHEY and CDR2 is SMNVEV (reference sequence). This CDR3 comprises 16 residues. Trimming left V 4 bases short and J 0 bases short, with 13 bases between. CDR3 residues: CASSSRRGPSYNEQFF. The DNA of the CDR3 is TGTGCCAGCAGTTCCCGGCGGGGCCCCTCCTACAATGAGCAGTTCTTC.

The genes are TRBV7-9 and TRBJ2-2, with 9 bases that match TRBD2. Germline V gene sequence: CDR1 SEHNR, CDR2 FQNEAQ (reference sequence). Losses at the gene ends were 0 bases for V and 0 bases for J; bases not matched to a gene: 5. This CDR3 spans 18 amino acids. The CDR3 reads CASSLATVAGANTGELFF. Written as DNA, the CDR3 is TGTGCCAGCAGCTTAGCGACGGTAGCGGGGGCGAACACCGGGGAGCTGTTTTTT.

This rearrangement joins TRBV28 to TRBJ2-5; 7 bases are shared with TRBD1. The CDR3 contains 15 residues. CDR1 and CDR2 from the germline V gene are MDHEN and SYDVKM. The V and J ends lost 5 bases and 2 bases, in that order; junction bases with no gene match: 8. The CDR3 region has the DNA TGTGCCAGCAGTCTCTGGACAGGAGCTCAAGAGACCCAGTACTTC. As protein: CASSLWTGAQETQYF.

The rearrangement links TRBV27 to TRBJ2-2; unclear D gene. V was shortened by 3 bases and J by 0 bases, with 5 bases between the two germline ends. CDR1 is MNHEY and CDR2 is SMNVEV in the germline V gene (reference sequence). The CDR3 extends over 14 amino acids. The CDR3 coding sequence is TGTGCCAGCAGTTTTGGCGCGAACACCGGGGAGCTGTTTTTT. Its translation is CASSFGANTGELFF.

The chain employs TRBV6-6 and TRBJ2-7; 11 bases agree with TRBD1. CDR1 and CDR2 from the germline V gene are MNHNY and SVGAGI (reference sequence). V gave up 7 bases and J gave up 7 bases; unmatched junction bases: 9. The CDR3 totals 14 residues. Written as DNA, the CDR3 is TGTGCCAGCACACCAGGACAGGGGGCGTGGGAGCAGTACTTC. Amino acid sequence: CASTPGQGAWEQYF.

This clone was seen only once. Different DNA sequences within this sample yield the same CDR3. This chain uses TRBV5-4 with TRBJ1-5; D remains ambiguous. V lost 0 bases and J lost 1, with 2 bases in between. Per germline, CDR1 SGHNT and CDR2 YYREEE (reference sequence). There are 13 residues in the CDR3. The CDR3 reads CASSLDSNQPQHF. The CDR3 DNA follows: TGTGCCAGCAGCTTGGACAGCAATCAGCCCCAGCATTTT.

This chain links TRBV25-1 with TRBJ2-2, with 9 bases fitting TRBD1. Germline V lookup: CDR1 MGHDK, CDR2 SYGVNS. The V segment lost 4 bases and the J segment 4 bases; nucleotides outside the gene matches: 7. The CDR3 runs to 16 residues. The CDR3 spells CASSGHGTGITGELFF. For the CDR3, the DNA is TGTGCCAGCAGTGGACACGGGACAGGGATCACCGGGGAGCTGTTTTTT. The full variable domain, with the rest looked up from reference TRBV25-1 and TRBJ2-2, is EADIYQTPRYLVIGTGKKITLECSQTMGHDKMYWYQQDPGMELHLIHYSYGVNSTEKGDLSSESTVSRIRTEHFPLTLESARPSHTSQYLCASSGHGTGITGELFFGEGSRLTVL.

This chain uses TRBV28 with TRBJ1-2; no reliable D call. The CDR3 is 12 amino acids. Trimming took off 5 bases at V and 8 bases at J, with 12 bases between the two ends. The germline V gene encodes CDR1 MDHEN and CDR2 SYDVKM. CDR3 region: CASSTYPRGYTF. The DNA for the CDR3 is TGTGCCAGCAGTACTTACCCCCGAGGCTACACCTTC.

The chain uses TRBV5-1 and TRBJ2-3, with D possibly matching TRBD1 (5 bases). Trimming took 2 bases from V and 2 from J, leaving 12 bases between them. Germline loops: CDR1 SGHRS, CDR2 YFSETQ. This CDR3 region has 15 residues. The CDR3 loop is CASSFTGEATDTQYF. The CDR3 nucleotides read TGCGCCAGCAGCTTCACAGGTGAAGCCACAGATACGCAGTATTTT.

For this clone: This specimen includes other DNA sequences encoding the same CDR3. The chain is built from TRBV9 and TRBJ1-2; possible D gene TRBD1, 6 bases. Trimming left V 0 bases short and J 2 bases short, with 8 bases between. The CDR3 sequence is 14 residues long. Germline loops: CDR1 SGDLS, CDR2 YYNGEE. The CDR3 region is CASSVEQGNYGYTF. The CDR3, as DNA: TGTGCCAGCAGCGTAGAACAGGGAAACTATGGCTACACCTTC.

The genes are TRBV28 and TRBJ2-2; 8 nucleotides match TRBD2. After removal of 5 bases from V and 6 bases from J, the junction contained 5 bases not matched to a gene. CDR1 is MDHEN, CDR2 SYDVKM, per germline. CDR3 length equals 14 residues. The CDR3 sequence: CASSTSGSPGELFF. CDR3 DNA: TGTGCCAGCAGTACGAGCGGGAGCCCCGGGGAGCTGTTTTTT.

The rearrangement links TRBV6-6 to TRBJ1-5; D may be TRBD1 (5 bases). The CDR3 loop spans 15 amino acids. CDR1 is MNHNY, CDR2 SVGAGI, per germline (reference sequence). The ends were cut back, 5 bases at V and 7 bases at J, with 18 bases in the middle. In DNA form, the CDR3 reads TGTGCCAGCAGTGGTTACCAGGGAAGGGACCAGCCCCAGCATTTT. The encoded protein is CASSGYQGRDQPQHF.

This chain joins TRBV28 and TRBJ2-7; 11 bases map to TRBD2. The CDR3 runs 15 residues. V was clipped by 5 bases and J by 4 bases; unmatched bases: 7. Per the germline V gene, CDR1 is MDHEN and CDR2 is SYDVKM. CDR3 region: CASSITSGSSYEQYF. For the CDR3, the DNA is TGTGCCAGCAGTATAACTAGCGGGAGTTCTTACGAGCAGTACTTC.

J is TRBJ1-2 and V is TRBV15; TRBD1 agrees at 9 bases. Looked up from germline, CDR1 is LNHNV and CDR2 is YYDKDF (reference sequence). The trim removed 1 base at V and 1 base at J, leaving 19 bases unmatched. The CDR3 length is 21 residues. CDR3 bases: TGTGCCACCAGCAGAGCCGAGGGAGGATCGTCCGGGACAGGGATTAACTATGGCTACACCTTC. Protein: CATSRAEGGSSGTGINYGYTF.

This sequence joins TRBV21-1 and TRBJ1-5; TRBD1 is the table's D call and was not checked against the DNA. TRBV21-1 is labeled a pseudogene. The CDR3 extends over 16 amino acids. In DNA form, the CDR3 reads TGTGCCAGCAGCAAAGGACGGCAGGGGTTGAGGCAGCCCCAGCATTTT. Protein: CASSKGRQGLRQPQHF.